This T cell receptor beta chain stems from a study of T cell responses to AZD1222 COVID-19 vaccine. Assay: immunoSEQ multiplex PCR; the TCRdb copy retains only in-frame clones and omits some. The table shows under 200,000 clones, with roughly 92% occurring only once. The source of this sequence is an adult in good health. The material was peripheral blood, obtained on day 0 of AZD1222 vaccination.

Written as DNA, the CDR3 is TGTGCCAGCAGTCGAACAGGGATCTCCTACAATGAGCAGTTCTTC. Amino acid sequence: CASSRTGISYNEQFF. The chain is built from TRBV6-5 and TRBJ2-1; D is possibly TRBD1 (6 bases). Germline-derived CDR1 and CDR2 are MNHEY and SVGAGI. The CDR3 has 15 amino acids. V gave up 5 bases and J gave up 0 bases, with 11 bases separating them.